The clone carrying this TCR beta chain has ten or more counts. No antigen is known for it. Every donor was a healthy Caucasian. Germline V gene sequence: CDR1 SNHLY, CDR2 FYNNEI. The CDR3 spans 14 residues. Trimming took 7 bases from V and 4 from J, leaving 17 bases between them. A universal primer site was created by template switching, with the cDNA bearing unique molecular identifiers. TCRdb recomputed calls from the 5' RACE reads with MiXCR, one row per CDR3 protein. Of about 700,000 distinct CDR3 sequences in the sample, less than 7% were seen once. The data were obtained in a study of identical twins. The study, taken as a whole, reports: Abundant cord blood beta clonotypes carried fewer insertions; memory repertoires showed none.

The V gene is TRBV2, the J gene TRBJ2-7; TRBD2 is a possible D gene (6 bases). Sequencing was done on a sample of naive T cells sorted from blood. This TCR came from a man aged 18-30 years in good health. This CDR3 reads CASTPRLANYEQYF. CDR3 bases: TGTGCCAGCACCCCTCGGCTAGCGAATTACGAGCAGTACTTC.